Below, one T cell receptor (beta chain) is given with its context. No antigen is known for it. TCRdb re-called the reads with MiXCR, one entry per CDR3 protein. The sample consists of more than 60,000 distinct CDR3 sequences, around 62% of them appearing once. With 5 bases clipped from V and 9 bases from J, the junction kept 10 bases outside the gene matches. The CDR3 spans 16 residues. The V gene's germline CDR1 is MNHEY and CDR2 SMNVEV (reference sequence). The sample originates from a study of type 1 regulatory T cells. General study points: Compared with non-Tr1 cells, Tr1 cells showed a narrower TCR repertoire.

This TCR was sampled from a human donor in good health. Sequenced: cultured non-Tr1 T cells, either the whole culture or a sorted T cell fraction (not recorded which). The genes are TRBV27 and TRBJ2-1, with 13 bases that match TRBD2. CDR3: CASSPQGLAGSSEQFF. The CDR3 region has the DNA TGTGCCAGCAGTCCCCAGGGACTAGCGGGAAGTAGTGAGCAGTTCTTC.